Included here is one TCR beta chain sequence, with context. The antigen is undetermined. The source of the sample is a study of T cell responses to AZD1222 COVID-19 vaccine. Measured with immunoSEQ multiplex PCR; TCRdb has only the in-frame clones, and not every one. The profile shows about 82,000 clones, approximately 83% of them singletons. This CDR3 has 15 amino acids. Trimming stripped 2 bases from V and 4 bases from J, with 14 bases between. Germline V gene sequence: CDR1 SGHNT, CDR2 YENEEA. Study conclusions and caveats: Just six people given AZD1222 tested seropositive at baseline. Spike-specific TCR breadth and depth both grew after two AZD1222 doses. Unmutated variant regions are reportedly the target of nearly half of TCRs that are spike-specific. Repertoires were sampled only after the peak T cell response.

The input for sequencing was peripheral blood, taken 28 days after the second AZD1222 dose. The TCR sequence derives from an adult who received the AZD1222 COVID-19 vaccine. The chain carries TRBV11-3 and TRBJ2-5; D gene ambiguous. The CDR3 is CASSLRVEKTETQYF. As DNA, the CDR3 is TGTGCCAGCAGCTTACGGGTCGAGAAAACAGAGACCCAGTACTTC.